This TCR beta chain originates from a study of T cells in localized non-small cell lung cancer. Unmatched junction bases numbered 8, after V lost 2 bases and J lost 3 bases. Germline V CDR1 and CDR2: SGHAT, FQNNGV. This CDR3 region has 18 residues. Some clones are missing from TCRdb's copy, which holds only in-frame ones; the method was immunoSEQ multiplex PCR. The sample has 70,000 to 75,000 clones; approximately 84% are singletons. The source of this sequence is an older female donor with stage I lung adenocarcinoma. Sequences were derived from peripheral blood, sampled before any cancer treatment. This chain links TRBV11-2 with TRBJ2-1; 12 bases align to TRBD2. The CDR3 here is CASSLFSSGGAIYNEQFF. As DNA, the CDR3 is TGTGCCAGCAGCTTATTTTCTAGCGGGGGGGCAATCTACAATGAGCAGTTCTTC.